A selection of T cell receptor beta chains follows, all from one sample in a study of CD8+ T cells in alopecia areata. Sequenced by immunoSEQ multiplex PCR; TCRdb stores in-frame clones only, minus some. The table shows about 180,000 clones, with roughly 66% occurring only once. The sample in question was CD8+ T cells sorted from blood, obtained at week 0. The receptors stem from a human donor with alopecia areata. The conserved cysteine and the conserved F or W are not part of the CDR3 here.

CDR3 length	J gene	V gene	CDR3 protein
12	TRBJ1-6	TRBV19	ASTPRGVTSPLH
14	TRBJ1-5	TRBV5-1	ASSPYGGEGNQPQH
8	TRBJ1-2	TRBV7-2	ASRGLGYT
11	TRBJ2-1	TRBV10-3	ATSGTAGNEQF
10	TRBJ1-5	TRBV5-6	ASSLDSQPQH
13	TRBJ2-1	TRBV7-2	ASSRTGAPYNEQF
13	TRBJ2-7	TRBV7-9	ASSLPTEKPYEQY
12	TRBJ1-1	TRBV9	ASSVVLSGGEAF
13	TRBJ2-1	TRBV15	ATSRDGSGGAFLF
8	TRBJ2-1	TRBV20-1	SALHNEQF
11	TRBJ2-7	TRBV7-9	ASTYQGLGEQY
15	TRBJ2-5	TRBV9	ASSVDGGTGNEETQY
11	TRBJ2-3	TRBV19	ASSWKATDTQY
13	TRBJ2-2	TRBV4-1	ASSQVPGNTGELF
15	TRBJ2-4	TRBV29-1	SAQGLPRGLAKNIQY
11	TRBJ2-1	TRBV19	ASSQQSYNEQF
13	TRBJ1-5	TRBV7-2	ASGETPSGNQPQH
11	TRBJ1-5	TRBV23-1	ASSQNSNQPQH
12	TRBJ1-1	TRBV4-2	ASSLPGSSTEAF
12	TRBJ2-7	TRBV13	ASSSTGQGREQY
15	TRBJ1-4	TRBV15	ATSFGVGERGGEKLF
14	TRBJ2-1	TRBV30	AWIQLTGSSYNEQF
13	TRBJ2-3	TRBV5-1	ASSLISGGLDTQY
11	TRBJ2-7	TRBV5-1	ASRYTGAYEQY
15	TRBJ2-2	TRBV7-9	ASSFSLWTGDTGELF
12	TRBJ2-1	TRBV6-5	ASTPGAPYNEQF
12	TRBJ1-5	TRBV7-6	ASSGEGGNQPQH
13	TRBJ1-6	TRBV9	ASSIRDRGDSPLH
14	TRBJ1-2	TRBV18	ASSPAGAGANYGYT
11	TRBJ1-5	TRBV6-6	ASRVGSNQPQH
14	TRBJ2-3	TRBV9	ASSVEGGATTDTQY
9	TRBJ2-3	TRBV19	ASSRRDTQY
13	TRBJ2-5	TRBV6-5	ASSPWSGDQETQY
10	TRBJ1-5	TRBV5-6	ATSVGNQPQH
12	TRBJ1-1	TRBV13	ASRFRGANTEAF
13	TRBJ2-6	TRBV29-1	SVEEWYSGANVLT
15	TRBJ1-2	TRBV23-1	ASSQSMRGFTNYGYT
11	TRBJ1-1	TRBV19	ASSIGGLTEAF
13	TRBJ1-2	TRBV19	ASSITERADYGYT
15	TRBJ2-7	TRBV6-1	ASSENLWGQAAYEQY
11	TRBJ2-7	TRBV25-1	ASRGQGGYGQY
14	TRBJ2-7	TRBV27	ASSPPGRGSSYEQY
11	TRBJ1-2	TRBV29-1	SVEGTGLYGYT
9	TRBJ1-1	TRBV27	ASSSRGEAF
14	TRBJ1-4	TRBV7-2	ASSFEFARTNEKLF
10	TRBJ1-1	TRBV29-1	SVQGSRTEAF
10	TRBJ2-7	TRBV11-3	ASSQATYEQY
11	TRBJ2-7	TRBV15	ATSNIQANEQY
10	TRBJ2-2	TRBV19	ASSPLRGELF
17	TRBJ2-7	TRBV14	ASSQAGQRRPVQPYEQY
12	TRBJ2-5	TRBV1	TSTEEGVQETQY
12	TRBJ2-2	TRBV7-8	ASSLRPVAGELF
9	TRBJ2-2	TRBV29-1	SAASAGELF
11	TRBJ2-1	TRBV5-6	ASSFGRGEEQF
11	TRBJ2-7	TRBV14	ASSPGGGYEQY